Each of the 26 T cell receptor beta chains below was sequenced from the same sample in a study of blood T cells in healthy people across ages. The second PCR ran roughly 7 to 12 cycles with a sample-barcoded 5' primer and J-beta primers. TCRdb passed the 5' RACE reads through MiXCR, listing each CDR3 protein once. The sample carries some 1.8 million distinct CDR3 sequences, about two fifths recorded once. Sequenced material: blood. These receptor sequences come from a human donor in good health.

This clonotype was seen many times. The chain carries TRBV20-1 and TRBJ2-3, with a tentative D call TRBD2 (5 bases). Germline CDR1 and CDR2: DFQATT and SNEGSKA (reference sequence). This CDR3 has 14 residues. The V end lost 3 bases, the J end lost 0 bases, and 10 bases lay between the germline ends. The CDR3 reads CSASSGYSTDTQYF. DNA for the CDR3: TGCAGTGCTAGTTCGGGGTATAGCACAGATACGCAGTATTTT.

This clonotype was seen more than once but under ten times. The rearrangement uses TRBV27 and TRBJ2-7, with D perhaps matching TRBD2 (7 bases). V shed 5 bases and J shed 1 base, with 15 bases lying between them. This CDR3 region has 15 residues. Looked up from germline, CDR1 is MNHEY and CDR2 is SMNVEV (reference sequence). DNA of the CDR3: TGTGCCAGCAGTCGGGCGGGGGCGCTTTCCTACGAGCAGTACTTC. It specifies CASSRAGALSYEQYF.

This clonotype was seen only once. The V gene is TRBV9, the J gene TRBJ2-3, with a weak D call TRBD1 (5 bases). There are 17 residues in the CDR3. V was pared by 3 bases and J by 2 bases, with 19 bases between. The V gene's germline CDR1 is SGDLS and CDR2 YYNGEE. The CDR3 sequence: CASSGHHGALLTDTQYF. CDR3 coding DNA: TGTGCCAGCAGCGGCCACCATGGGGCCTTACTCACAGATACGCAGTATTTT.

There are a few counts of this clonotype. The V call is TRBV29-1, the J call TRBJ2-1; weak D call: TRBD1 (7 bases). This CDR3 contains 16 residues. Trimming pared 7 bases from V and 3 bases from J, leaving 22 bases between. In germline, CDR1 is SQVTM, CDR2 ANQGSEA. The CDR3 protein is CSAGGGRDSFYNEQFF. Written as DNA, the CDR3 is TGCAGCGCCGGAGGGGGGCGGGACAGCTTCTACAATGAGCAGTTCTTC.

This clonotype has just a few counts. The V gene is TRBV28, the J gene TRBJ2-1; 8 bases fit TRBD2. In germline, CDR1 is MDHEN, CDR2 SYDVKM. CDR3 length: 15 residues. Unmatched junction bases numbered 13, after V lost 4 bases and J lost 11 bases. The CDR3 region is CASSSPGLVSHQQFF. The CDR3 DNA reads as TGTGCCAGCAGTTCCCCGGGACTAGTGTCTCATCAGCAGTTCTTC. The full variable domain, in which reference TRBV28 and TRBJ2-1 provide the parts outside the CDR3, is DVKVTQSSRYLVKRTGEKVFLECVQDMDHENMFWYRQDPGLGLRLIYFSYDVKMKEKGDIPEGYSVSREKKERFSLILESASTNQTSMYLCASSSPGLVSHQQFFGPGTRLTVL.

This clonotype was observed a handful of times. This chain connects TRBV15 to TRBJ1-1; 9 bases are shared with TRBD1. The CDR3 is 15 residues long. Germline assignment: CDR1 LNHNV and CDR2 YYDKDF (reference sequence). The V segment lost 5 bases and the J segment 4 bases; nucleotides outside the gene matches: 8. CDR3: CATSGNRGPGTEAFF. The CDR3 DNA is TGTGCCACCAGCGGTAACAGGGGGCCGGGCACTGAAGCTTTCTTT. Full variable domain (outside the CDR3, taken from reference TRBV15 and TRBJ1-1): DAMVIQNPRYQVTQFGKPVTLSCSQTLNHNVMYWYQQKSSQAPKLLFHYYDKDFNNEADTPDNFQSRRPNTSFCFLDIRSPGLGDTAMYLCATSGNRGPGTEAFFGQGTRLTVV.

This clonotype showed up just once. The chain is built from TRBV20-1 and TRBJ1-5; 7 bases align to TRBD1. The CDR3 length is 14 residues. Germline lookup yields CDR1 DFQATT and CDR2 SNEGSKA (reference sequence). Unmatched junction bases numbered 5, after V lost 3 bases and J lost 3 bases. DNA for the CDR3: TGCAGTGCTAGTCTCGACAGGGTCAATCAGCCCCAGCATTTT. Amino acids: CSASLDRVNQPQHF.

There are many counts of this clonotype. The V gene is TRBV28, the J gene TRBJ1-6, with D maybe TRBD1 (5 bases). Trimming took 2 bases from V and 8 from J, leaving 19 bases between them. The germline V gene encodes CDR1 MDHEN and CDR2 SYDVKM. This CDR3 has 17 residues. CDR3 sequence: CASSLPTTGTADSPLHF. DNA for the CDR3: TGTGCCAGCAGTTTACCTACAACCGGGACGGCTGATTCACCCCTCCACTTT. The full variable domain, rest sourced from reference TRBV28 and TRBJ1-6, is DVKVTQSSRYLVKRTGEKVFLECVQDMDHENMFWYRQDPGLGLRLIYFSYDVKMKEKGDIPEGYSVSREKKERFSLILESASTNQTSMYLCASSLPTTGTADSPLHFGNGTRLTVT.

In its sample, this clonotype was seen many times. This chain uses TRBV7-6 with TRBJ2-7; tentative D call: TRBD1 (6 bases). The CDR3 has 15 residues. Trimming removed 6 bases at V and 1 base at J, with 16 bases between. Germline assignment: CDR1 SGHVS and CDR2 FNYEAQ. In DNA form, the CDR3 reads TGTGCCAGCAGTCTACAGGGTTCATGGTCCTACGAGCAGTACTTC. Translating gives CASSLQGSWSYEQYF.

With respect to this clonotype: This may be a read error: a much more frequent sequence differs by one nucleotide. V is TRBV6-4 and J is TRBJ2-3; a possible D gene is TRBD1 (5 bases). The CDR3 runs to 15 residues. The V gene's germline CDR1 is MRHNA and CDR2 SNTAGT. Trimming left V 4 bases short and J 4 bases short, with 15 bases between. The chain's CDR3 is CASSAESEGADTQYF. CDR3 DNA sequence: TGTGCCAGCAGTGCTGAGTCGGAAGGGGCAGATACGCAGTATTTT.

This clonotype was observed a handful of times. This rearrangement joins TRBV11-3 to TRBJ2-7, with TRBD1 matching 8 bases. V lost 6 bases and J lost 2; bases outside the gene matches: 9. Germline lookup yields CDR1 SGHNT and CDR2 YENEEA. The CDR3 has 15 amino acids. CDR3 in amino acids: CASSRGQGAAYEQYF. The CDR3 DNA sequence: TGTGCCAGCAGTCGCGGGCAGGGGGCTGCCTACGAGCAGTACTTC.

The chain links TRBV12-5 to TRBJ1-1; the D gene is possibly TRBD1 (6 bases). Trimming pared 9 bases from V and 6 bases from J, leaving 17 bases between. The CDR3 is 13 residues long. The germline CDR1 and CDR2 sequences are LGHNT and FRNRAP. The CDR3 region has the DNA TGTGCTAGGGGGAGACAGGAATCCCCTGAAGCTTTCTTT. Its protein is CARGRQESPEAFF. Complete variable domain (other parts from reference TRBV12-5 and TRBJ1-1): DARVTQTPRHKVTEMGQEVTMRCQPILGHNTVFWYRQTMMQGLELLAYFRNRAPLDDSGMPKDRFSAEMPDATLATLKIQPSEPRDSAVYFCARGRQESPEAFFGQGTRLTVV.

The chain has TRBV5-1 and TRBJ2-3; TRBD2 matches 16 bases. V dropped 4 bases and J dropped 2; count of bases not matched to a gene: 10. Germline V CDR1 and CDR2: SGHRS, YFSETQ. The CDR3 covers 19 residues. CDR3 coding DNA: TGCGCCAGCAGCCTGGGACTAGCGGGGGGGCAAGTCAACACAGATACGCAGTATTTT. It codes for CASSLGLAGGQVNTDTQYF.

The chain joins TRBV5-1 to TRBJ1-2; D gene uncertain. The germline V and J ends were trimmed by 0 bases and 2 bases, with 8 bases remaining between them. Germline loops: CDR1 SGHRS, CDR2 YFSETQ. CDR3 length: 14 amino acids. The CDR3 nucleotides read TGCGCCAGCAGCTTGGAACATTTGAACTATGGCTACACCTTC. Translation: CASSLEHLNYGYTF.

The rearrangement links TRBV20-1 to TRBJ2-1; 12 bases align to TRBD2. In germline, CDR1 is DFQATT, CDR2 SNEGSKA (reference sequence). The V and J ends lost 2 bases and 5 bases, in that order; junction bases with no gene match: 10. The CDR3 is 17 residues long. The CDR3 loop reads CSARLAGGRLMHNEQFF. For the CDR3, the DNA is TGCAGTGCTAGACTAGCGGGGGGGCGGCTTATGCACAATGAGCAGTTCTTC.

This clonotype came up a few times. CDR3 nucleotides: TGTGCCAGCAGTTACTCGAGAGGGGACTGGCTGGATAGGCCTTACAATGAGCAGTTCTTC. Translated: CASSYSRGDWLDRPYNEQFF. The J gene is TRBJ2-1, the V gene TRBV6-2 or TRBV6-3; the D gene is possibly TRBD2 (6 bases). Germline assignment: CDR1 MNHEY and CDR2 SVGEGT. V was clipped by 0 bases and J by 4 bases, with 25 bases between them. The CDR3 has 20 amino acids.

The chain recombines TRBV28 with TRBJ1-6, with D unclear. This CDR3 contains 12 residues. Per germline, CDR1 MDHEN and CDR2 SYDVKM. Trimming removed 6 bases at V and 9 bases at J, with 9 bases between. DNA of the CDR3: TGTGCCAGCAGGTCCCTGGGTTCACCCCTCCACTTT. The encoded protein is CASRSLGSPLHF.

The table lists this clonotype with a few counts. The V gene is TRBV4-3, the J gene TRBJ2-1; D is tentatively TRBD1 or TRBD2 (6 bases each). The germline CDR1 and CDR2 sequences are LGHNA and YSLEER. The CDR3 spans 16 residues. V shed 0 bases and J shed 3 bases, with 12 bases lying between them. DNA for the CDR3: TGCGCCAGCAGCCAAGAGAACGGGGGCCACTACAATGAGCAGTTCTTC. Translating gives CASSQENGGHYNEQFF.

This clonotype has more than one count but fewer than ten. A junction end diverges from the germline sequence, so it may reflect a read error. The CDR3 region is CGASAAAYYGYTF. The CDR3 nucleotides read TGCGGTGCCTCCGCGGCGGCCTACTATGGCTACACCTTC. This chain joins TRBV20-1 and TRBJ1-2; D ambiguous. This CDR3 has 13 amino acids. Looked up from germline, CDR1 is DFQATT and CDR2 is SNEGSKA (reference sequence).

This rearrangement joins TRBV21-1 to TRBJ2-3; the table names TRBD2, a call not compared with the DNA. TRBV21-1 is deemed a pseudogene. This CDR3 has 17 amino acids. CDR3 DNA sequence: TGTGCCAGCAGCGCCTTGACTAGCGGAGCCAGCACAGATACGCAGTATTTT. It translates to CASSALTSGASTDTQYF.

This clonotype was picked up one time. The chain uses TRBV6-5 and TRBJ1-1; 7 nucleotides match TRBD1. CDR1 is MNHEY and CDR2 is SVGAGI in the germline V gene. This CDR3 is 16 amino acids long. V was pared by 7 bases and J by 0 bases, with 11 bases of the junction left unmatched. The CDR3 loop reads CASKPQGTALNTEAFF. The CDR3, as DNA: TGTGCCAGCAAACCCCAAGGGACAGCTTTGAACACTGAAGCTTTCTTT.

The genes are TRBV5-1 and TRBJ2-3; D possibly corresponds to TRBD1 (6 bases). This CDR3 spans 14 amino acids. Germline V gene sequence: CDR1 SGHRS, CDR2 YFSETQ. V shed 4 bases and J shed 3 bases, with 12 bases lying between them. CDR3 sequence (DNA): TGCGCCAGCAGCATACAGGGTAGGACAGATACGCAGTATTTT. Its translation is CASSIQGRTDTQYF.

Concerning this clonotype itself: A junction boundary mismatches the germline segment, possibly from a read error. V is TRBV7-9 and J is TRBJ2-2; D might be TRBD1 (5 bases). This CDR3 contains 15 residues. The germline V gene encodes CDR1 SEHNR and CDR2 FQNEAQ (reference sequence). The CDR3, as DNA: TGTACCAGCAGTTCGAGGTTAGGGGTCACCGGGGAGCTGTTTTTT. This codes for CTSSSRLGVTGELFF.

V is TRBV10-3 and J is TRBJ1-5; TRBD1 might be the D (5 bases). The CDR3 covers 15 residues. Germline V lookup: CDR1 ENHRY, CDR2 SYGVKD. V gave up 3 bases and J gave up 5 bases, with 14 bases separating them. CDR3 bases: TGTGCCATCAGTGATGAGTTTGCGGGGGATCAGCCCCAGCATTTT. It specifies CAISDEFAGDQPQHF.

About this clonotype: A single base separates this from a much larger clone, so it may be a read error. This chain connects TRBV9 to TRBJ1-2, with D unclear. V lost 4 bases, J lost 6 bases, and 13 bases lay in between. Germline lookup yields CDR1 SGDLS and CDR2 YYNGEE. The CDR3 runs to 13 residues. CDR3 bases: TGTGCCAGCAGCCCTAGGGAGGACCATGGCTACACCTTC. Its translation: CASSPREDHGYTF.

This clonotype was detected a few times. V gene TRBV6-2 or TRBV6-3 combines with J gene TRBJ2-1, with D hard to call. The CDR3 totals 15 residues. V lost 3 bases, J lost 2 bases, and 11 bases lay in between. The germline V gene encodes CDR1 MNHEY and CDR2 SVGEGT. The CDR3 loop reads CASSYSDLPYNEQFF. For the CDR3, the DNA is TGTGCCAGCAGTTATTCCGACCTTCCCTACAATGAGCAGTTCTTC.